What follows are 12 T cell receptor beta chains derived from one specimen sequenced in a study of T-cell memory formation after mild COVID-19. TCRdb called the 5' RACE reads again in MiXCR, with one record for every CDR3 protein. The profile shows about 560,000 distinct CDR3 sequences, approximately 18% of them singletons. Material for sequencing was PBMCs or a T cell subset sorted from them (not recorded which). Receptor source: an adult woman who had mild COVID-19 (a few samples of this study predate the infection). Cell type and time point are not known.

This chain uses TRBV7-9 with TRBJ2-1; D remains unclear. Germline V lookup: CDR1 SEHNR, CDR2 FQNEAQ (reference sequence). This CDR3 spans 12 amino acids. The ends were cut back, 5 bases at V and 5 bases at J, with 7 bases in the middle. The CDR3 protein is CASSQQHNEQFF. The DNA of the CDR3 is TGTGCCAGCAGCCAGCAACACAATGAGCAGTTCTTC.

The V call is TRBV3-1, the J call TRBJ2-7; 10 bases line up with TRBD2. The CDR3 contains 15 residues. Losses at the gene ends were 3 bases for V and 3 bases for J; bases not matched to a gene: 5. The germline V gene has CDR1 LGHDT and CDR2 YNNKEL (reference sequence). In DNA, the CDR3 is TGTGCCAGCAGCCAGCAGGGACTAGCGAGCTACGAGCAGTACTTC. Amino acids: CASSQQGLASYEQYF.

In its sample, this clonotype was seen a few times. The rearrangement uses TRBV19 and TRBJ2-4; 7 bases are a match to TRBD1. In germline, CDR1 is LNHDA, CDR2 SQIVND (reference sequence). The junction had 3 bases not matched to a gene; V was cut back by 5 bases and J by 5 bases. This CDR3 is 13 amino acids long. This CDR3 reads CASSPTGENIQYF. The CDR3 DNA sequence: TGTGCCAGTAGTCCAACAGGGGAAAACATTCAGTACTTC.

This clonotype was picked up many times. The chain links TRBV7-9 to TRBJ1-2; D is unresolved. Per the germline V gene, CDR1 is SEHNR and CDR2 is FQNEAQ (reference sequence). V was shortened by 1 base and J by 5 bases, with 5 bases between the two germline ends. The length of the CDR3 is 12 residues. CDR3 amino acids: CASSLGEYGYTF. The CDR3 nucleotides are TGTGCCAGCAGCTTAGGAGAATATGGCTACACCTTC.

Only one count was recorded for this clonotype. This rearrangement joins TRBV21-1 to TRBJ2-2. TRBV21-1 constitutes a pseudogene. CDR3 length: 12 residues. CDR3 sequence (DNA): TGTGCCAGCAGTGACACGACCGGGGAGCTGTTTTTT. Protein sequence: CASSDTTGELFF.

This CDR3 reads CSARAGGHYNSPLHF. As DNA, the CDR3 is TGCAGTGCCCGAGCGGGGGGACACTATAATTCACCCCTCCACTTT. The genes are TRBV20-1 and TRBJ1-6; D may be TRBD1 (6 bases). Trimming pared 6 bases from V and 3 bases from J, leaving 15 bases between. This CDR3 has 15 amino acids. CDR1 is DFQATT, CDR2 SNEGSKA, per germline (reference sequence).

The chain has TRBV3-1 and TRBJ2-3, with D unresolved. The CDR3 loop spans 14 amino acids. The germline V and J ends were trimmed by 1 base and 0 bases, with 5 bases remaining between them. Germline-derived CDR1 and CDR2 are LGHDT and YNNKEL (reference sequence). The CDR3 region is CASSQVFSTDTQYF. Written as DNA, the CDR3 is TGTGCCAGCAGCCAAGTATTTAGCACAGATACGCAGTATTTT.

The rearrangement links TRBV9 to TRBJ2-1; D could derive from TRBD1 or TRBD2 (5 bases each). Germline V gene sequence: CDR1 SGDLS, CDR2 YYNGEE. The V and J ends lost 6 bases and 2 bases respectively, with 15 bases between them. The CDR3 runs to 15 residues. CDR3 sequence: CASTTSKGPYNEQFF. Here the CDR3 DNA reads TGTGCCAGCACCACCTCGAAGGGACCCTACAATGAGCAGTTCTTC.

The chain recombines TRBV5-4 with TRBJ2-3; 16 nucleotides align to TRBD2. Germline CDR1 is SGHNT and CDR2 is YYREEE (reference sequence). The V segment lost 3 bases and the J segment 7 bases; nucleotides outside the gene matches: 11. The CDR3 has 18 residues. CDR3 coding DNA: TGTGCCAGCAGCTCGTTACCGGGACTAGCGGGGGGGCCGAATACGCAGTATTTT. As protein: CASSSLPGLAGGPNTQYF.

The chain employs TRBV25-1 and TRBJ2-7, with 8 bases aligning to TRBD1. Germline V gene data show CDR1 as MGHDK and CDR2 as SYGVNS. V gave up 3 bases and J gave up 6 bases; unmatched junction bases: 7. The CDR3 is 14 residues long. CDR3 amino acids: CASSDRTGNGEQYF. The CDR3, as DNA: TGTGCCAGCAGTGATCGGACAGGGAACGGCGAGCAGTACTTC.

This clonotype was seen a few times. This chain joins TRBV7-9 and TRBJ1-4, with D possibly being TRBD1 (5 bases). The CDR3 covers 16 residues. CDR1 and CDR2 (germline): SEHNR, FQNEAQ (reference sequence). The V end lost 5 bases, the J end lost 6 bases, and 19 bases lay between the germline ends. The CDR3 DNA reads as TGTGCCAGCAGCCCAAAAAGGGGTCTGGCGGATGAAAAACTGTTTTTT. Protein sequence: CASSPKRGLADEKLFF.

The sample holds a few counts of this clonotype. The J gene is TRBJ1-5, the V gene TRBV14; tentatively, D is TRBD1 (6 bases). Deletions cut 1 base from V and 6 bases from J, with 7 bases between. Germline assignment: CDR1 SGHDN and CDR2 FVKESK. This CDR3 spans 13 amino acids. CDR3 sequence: CASSQGTVQPQHF. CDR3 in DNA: TGTGCCAGCAGCCAAGGGACAGTTCAGCCCCAGCATTTT.